These T cell receptor beta chains were read from a single sample in a study of cytomegalovirus exposure and HLA in healthy donors. Sequenced by immunoSEQ multiplex PCR; TCRdb stores in-frame clones only, minus some. The sample holds 70,000 to 100,000 clones, 80% seen once. Sequencing was performed on PBMCs. The receptors were gathered from a man in his late teens or twenties in good health and CMV-seronegative. Each CDR3 is given with its conserved first and last residue. D genes are given only for firm matches. Where a row states a size, it is once, few, many or the class of an expanded clone; other rows omit it.

CDR3nt,CDR3aa,d_gene,v_gene,abundance,j_gene
TGCGCCAGCAGCCAGAGACAGGTACTTCGAAACTATGGCTACACCTTC,CASSQRQVLRNYGYTF,NA,TRBV4-1,NA,TRBJ1-2
TGTGCCAGCAGCTTAGAGCCCGGAGTTCTCTCCTACGAGCAGTACTTC,CASSLEPGVLSYEQYF,NA,TRBV7-4,NA,TRBJ2-7
TGTGCCAGCAGCCGGACAGGGAGCACTGAAGCTTTCTTT,CASSRTGSTEAFF,TRBD1,TRBV7-6,NA,TRBJ1-1
TGCGCCAGCAGTGGGCCCCTTGGGCAGGGGGCTTTCGACACCGGGGAGCTGTTTTTT,CASSGPLGQGAFDTGELFF,TRBD1,TRBV10-1,NA,TRBJ2-2
TGCGCCAGCAGTCGCGGACTGCTACAAGAGACCCAGTACTTC,CASSRGLLQETQYF,NA,TRBV4-1,NA,TRBJ2-5
TGTGCCACCAGCAGACTCGATGGGGGGAAAGAGCAGTACTTC,CATSRLDGGKEQYF,NA,TRBV15,few,TRBJ2-7
TGTGCCAGCAGGGCCACAGGGGCGAACACTGAAGCTTTCTTT,CASRATGANTEAFF,TRBD1,TRBV2,NA,TRBJ1-1
TGCAGCGTTGTCCAGGTCGAAGGTTACGGCTACACCTTC,CSVVQVEGYGYTF,NA,TRBV29-1,NA,TRBJ1-2
TGTGCCAGCAGCAGGGGACTAGCGGGGGGTACCGGGGAGCTGTTTTTT,CASSRGLAGGTGELFF,TRBD2,TRBV5-6,NA,TRBJ2-2
TGTGCCAGTAGTATAGATGGACAGCCCTCCTACGAGCAGTACTTC,CASSIDGQPSYEQYF,NA,TRBV19,NA,TRBJ2-7
TGTGCCAGCAGCCTCTCCTCGGGGATAATCTCTGGAAACACCATATATTTT,CASSLSSGIISGNTIYF,NA,TRBV7-8,once,TRBJ1-3
TGTGCCAGCAGACCGACAGGGGGGGGCGGGGAGCTGTTTTTT,CASRPTGGGGELFF,TRBD1,TRBV6-5,NA,TRBJ2-2
TGTGCCAGCTCACAAACAATGGACAGTAACACTGAAGCTTTCTTT,CASSQTMDSNTEAFF,NA,TRBV18,NA,TRBJ1-1
TGTGCCAGCAGCGGGGGAGCGGGCAATGAGCAGTTCTTC,CASSGGAGNEQFF,NA,TRBV6-6,once,TRBJ2-1
TGTGCCAGCAACTATCGCTTGGACTATGGCTACACCTTC,CASNYRLDYGYTF,NA,TRBV7-2,NA,TRBJ1-2
TGTGCCAGTAGTACCTTTAAAGACAGGGGTTATCTAACTGAAGCTTTCTTT,CASSTFKDRGYLTEAFF,TRBD1,TRBV19,NA,TRBJ1-1